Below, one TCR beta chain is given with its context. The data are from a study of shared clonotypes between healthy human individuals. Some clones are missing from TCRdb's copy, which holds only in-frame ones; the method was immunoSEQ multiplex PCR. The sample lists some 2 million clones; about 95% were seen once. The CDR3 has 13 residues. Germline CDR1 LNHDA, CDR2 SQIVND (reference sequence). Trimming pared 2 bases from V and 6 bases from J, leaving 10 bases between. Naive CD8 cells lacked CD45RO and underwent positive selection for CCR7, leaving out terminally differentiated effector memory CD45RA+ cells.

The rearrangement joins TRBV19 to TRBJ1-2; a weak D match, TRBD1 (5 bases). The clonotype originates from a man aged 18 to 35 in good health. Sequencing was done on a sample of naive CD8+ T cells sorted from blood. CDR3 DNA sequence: TGTGCCAGTAGTATATGGGGCGCAAATGGCTACACCTTC. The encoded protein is CASSIWGANGYTF.